These T cell receptor beta chains were read from a single sample in a study of regulatory T cells in long-lasting Graves disease. TCRdb itself ran the multiplex PCR reads through MiXCR, one entry per CDR3 protein. This table holds about 420,000 distinct CDR3 sequences, 16% found once. These data were likewise used in another study, on T cells in Graves' hyperthyroidism and ophthalmopathy.

Material: peripheral blood mononuclear cells (PBMCs), obtained at new diagnosis, from a patient treated with antithyroid drugs. The receptors were gathered from a woman aged 18-30 years with Graves disease. CDR3s leave out the opening cysteine and the closing phenylalanine or tryptophan.

CDR3aa,v_gene
ATSGTLGDEQF,TRBV15
AWSRRTGKYTGELF,TRBV30
ASSGRSSSNTGELF,TRBV6-1
ASSQGWNSGRRPDTQY,TRBV3-1
ASSIDGTANQPRH,TRBV19
ASSLEESYEQY,TRBV5-1
SATSGEETQY,TRBV29-1
SAARGIPHEQY,TRBV20-1
ASSLAPSGRAGAADTQY,TRBV7-2
ASGGGGTEAF,TRBV2
ASSYSGGPRGETQY,TRBV6-5
ASSLLAGASYEQY,TRBV5-1
ASSLKENTEAF,TRBV7-8
ASSQDRGKSNTGELF,TRBV4-1
ASNSPSGPGINEQF,TRBV6-1
ASSFLGGEQY,TRBV27
ASSSNSGLETQY,TRBV7-7
ASSLEGRGPRNYSNQPQH,TRBV11-2
ASRDRGSPLH,TRBV12-3/TRBV12-4
SVEGSTSGRQETQY,TRBV29-1
SARAGDRSPFETQY,TRBV20-1
ASSQLSGLGHNEQF,TRBV28
ASCKVHRDRNEKLF,TRBV12-3/TRBV12-4
SVPDPSGETQY,TRBV29-1
ASSKRRGDEKLF,TRBV7-8
AWSLWDRKNEQY,TRBV30
ASSLQVVNTEAF,TRBV3-1
ASSGQGFGYGYT,TRBV6-1
ASSQDRRNYGYT,TRBV4-2
ASSPPGTGLIYEQY,TRBV7-8
ASSLETSGRHPEQY,TRBV5-1
ASSLMAGGPHEQY,TRBV7-3
ASSEQTGSTEAF,TRBV2
ASSRVSGLPTDTQY,TRBV7-2
ASSEAMIAGSNEQF,TRBV2
ASSFDRTGQSGYT,TRBV5-1
ASSLRAGGNPNEQF,TRBV6-1
ASSSPTGVRGDT,TRBV6-4
ASSLALASGHNEQF,TRBV5-1
ASTRDRVGGYT,TRBV2
SATGTSPVWETQY,TRBV20-1
ASSPRTVGYT,TRBV12-3/TRBV12-4
ASRLAGAGETQY,TRBV6-2/TRBV6-3
ASSPGLSYEQY,TRBV7-2
ASSLNTQY,TRBV11-2
ASSFPGQGLPPYEQY,TRBV28
ASSQDTLAGADTQY,TRBV3-1
ASSFTDQETQY,TRBV11-2
ASSLERLRSNQPQH,TRBV5-1
ASSLTDVPTDTQY,TRBV12-3/TRBV12-4
ASTYRGVNEQF,TRBV2
ASSATHNEQF,TRBV13
ASSTGQGAGTDTQY,TRBV11-3